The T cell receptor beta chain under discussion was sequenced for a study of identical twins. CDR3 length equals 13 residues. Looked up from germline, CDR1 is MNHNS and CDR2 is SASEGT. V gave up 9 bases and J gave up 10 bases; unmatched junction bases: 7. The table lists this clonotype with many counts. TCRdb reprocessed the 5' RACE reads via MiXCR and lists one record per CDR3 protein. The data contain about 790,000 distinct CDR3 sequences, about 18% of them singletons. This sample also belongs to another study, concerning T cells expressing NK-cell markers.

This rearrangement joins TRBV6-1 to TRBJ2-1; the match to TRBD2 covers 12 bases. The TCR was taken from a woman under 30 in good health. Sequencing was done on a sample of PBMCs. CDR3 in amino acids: CASLAGGFGEQFF. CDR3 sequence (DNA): TGTGCCAGTCTAGCGGGAGGGTTTGGGGAGCAGTTCTTC.